These 23 T cell receptor beta chains were sequenced from one sample in a study of PD-1 blockade in classical Hodgkin lymphoma. Only in-frame clones appear in the TCRdb table, and some are missing; sequencing was by immunoSEQ multiplex PCR. Here the sample spans some 50,000 clones, approximately 72% being singletons. Time point given: cycle 4 day 1 (C4D1), after five to seven weeks of nivolumab. Every patient experienced relapse after autologous stem cell transplantation, and brentuximab vedotin exposure varied. The specimen comprised peripheral blood mononuclear cells (PBMCs), sampled before the fourth cycle of nivolumab. The receptors originated from a human donor with classical Hodgkin lymphoma.

There are a few counts of this clone. The rearrangement links TRBV6-1 to TRBJ2-5; D unresolved. V lost 8 bases and J lost 0, with 13 bases in between. The CDR3 covers 14 residues. Per germline, CDR1 MNHNS and CDR2 SASEGT. CDR3 bases: TGTGCCAGCGTGGCTCCCCCAGACCAAGAGACCCAGTACTTC. Translating it yields CASVAPPDQETQYF.

This clone came up once. This rearrangement joins TRBV5-4 to TRBJ1-2; 9 bases line up with TRBD1. This CDR3 is built from 17 residues. Per the germline V gene, CDR1 is SGHNT and CDR2 is YYREEE (reference sequence). Unmatched junction bases numbered 11, after V lost 1 base and J lost 4 bases. CDR3 DNA sequence: TGTGCCAGCAGCTTGTCCGGGACAGGGTACCGTGGCTATGGCTACACCTTC. Residues: CASSLSGTGYRGYGYTF.

J is TRBJ2-1 and V is TRBV28; TRBD1 matches at 12 bases. This CDR3 has 17 residues. Germline values: CDR1 MDHEN, CDR2 SYDVKM. V lost 8 bases, J lost 7 bases, and 15 bases stayed unmatched. The CDR3 bases are TGTGCCAGCGCACCAAGCCCCGGGACAGGGGGCGGGAATGAGCAGTTCTTC. Its protein product is CASAPSPGTGGGNEQFF.

The chain combines TRBV5-4 with TRBJ2-7, with a weak D call TRBD2 (6 bases). Trimming took 2 bases from V and 6 from J, leaving 6 bases between them. The CDR3 length is 11 residues. The V gene's germline CDR1 is SGHNT and CDR2 YYREEE (reference sequence). The CDR3 DNA follows: TGTGCCAGCAGCTTCGGGGGCGAGCAGTACTTC. It specifies CASSFGGEQYF.

In this sample, this clone turned up a few times. This chain uses TRBV5-1 with TRBJ2-7, with TRBD1 as a possible D gene (5 bases). This CDR3 comprises 14 residues. Germline loops: CDR1 SGHRS, CDR2 YFSETQ. The germline V and J ends were trimmed by 3 bases and 2 bases, with 12 bases remaining between them. CDR3 DNA sequence: TGCGCCAGCAGCTCTGACAGCTATCCCTACGAGCAGTACTTC. It specifies CASSSDSYPYEQYF. Full variable domain (remainder filled in from reference TRBV5-1 and TRBJ2-7): KAGVTQTPRYLIKTRGQQVTLSCSPISGHRSVSWYQQTPGQGLQFLFEYFSETQRNKGNFPGRFSGRQFSNSRSEMNVSTLELGDSALYLCASSSDSYPYEQYFGPGTRLTVT.

The V call is TRBV4-3, the J call TRBJ2-7; 8 positions match TRBD1. V lost 4 bases to trimming and J lost 6 bases; unmatched junction nucleotides: 8. Germline CDR1 LGHNA, CDR2 YSLEER. This CDR3 is 14 amino acids long. CDR3 sequence (DNA): TGCGCCAGCAGCCCTTGGACAGGGTCTAGCGAGCAGTACTTC. This sequence encodes CASSPWTGSSEQYF.

The rearrangement joins TRBV10-2 to TRBJ2-6; no clear D gene. V lost 1 base to trimming and J lost 2 bases, with 3 bases between them. The CDR3 loop spans 14 amino acids. CDR1 and CDR2 (germline): WSHSY, SAAADI. In DNA, the CDR3 is TGCGCCAGCAGTGAGTATGCTGGGGCCAACGTCCTGACTTTC. It yields the protein CASSEYAGANVLTF.

This sequence joins TRBV19 and TRBJ2-1, with unresolved D. This CDR3 has 13 amino acids. The germline CDR1 and CDR2 sequences are LNHDA and SQIVND (reference sequence). V dropped 7 bases and J dropped 5 bases, with 12 bases sitting between them. In DNA form, the CDR3 reads TGTGCCAGTAAAGGTCCCGCCCACAATGAGCAGTTCTTC. It encodes CASKGPAHNEQFF. Using reference TRBV19 and TRBJ2-1 for the parts outside the CDR3, the full variable domain is DGGITQSPKYLFRKEGQNVTLSCEQNLNHDAMYWYRQDPGQGLRLIYYSQIVNDFQKGDIAEGYSVSREKKESFPLTVTSAQKNPTAFYLCASKGPAHNEQFFGPGTRLTVL.

The CDR3 DNA reads TGTGCCAGCAGTTTTTCCTCCCCGAGCTCCTACAATGAGCAGTTCTTC. It yields the protein CASSFSSPSSYNEQFF. The rearrangement joins TRBV28 to TRBJ2-1, with D unresolved. Germline lookup yields CDR1 MDHEN and CDR2 SYDVKM. With 3 bases removed from V and 0 bases from J, the gap between germline ends came to 12 bases. The CDR3 sequence is 16 residues long.

The J gene is TRBJ1-1, the V gene TRBV4-1; D ambiguous. Germline values: CDR1 MGHRA, CDR2 YSYEKL. V was pared by 0 bases and J by 2 bases, with 13 bases between. The CDR3 contains 16 residues. The CDR3 reads CASSQEIGQLNTEAFF. CDR3 nucleotides: TGCGCCAGCAGCCAAGAGATCGGGCAGCTAAACACTGAAGCTTTCTTT.

This chain connects TRBV9 to TRBJ1-1; 7 nucleotides match TRBD1. CDR1 is SGDLS, CDR2 YYNGEE, per germline. V was pared by 3 bases and J by 4 bases, with 9 bases of the junction left unmatched. The CDR3 extends over 15 amino acids. The CDR3 loop is CASSASQGRGTEAFF. The CDR3 DNA is TGTGCCAGCAGCGCCTCACAGGGGAGGGGCACTGAAGCTTTCTTT.

The rearrangement uses TRBV27 and TRBJ2-3, with D unclear. V dropped 3 bases and J dropped 4 bases, with 11 bases sitting between them. The germline V gene encodes CDR1 MNHEY and CDR2 SMNVEV (reference sequence). This CDR3 is built from 14 residues. CDR3 bases: TGTGCCAGCAGTTTGACCGGGTACTCAGATACGCAGTATTTT. The encoded protein is CASSLTGYSDTQYF.

A single count supports this clone. The chain links TRBV4-1 to TRBJ2-7; 7 bases agree with TRBD2. The CDR3 consists of 15 residues. Germline V gives CDR1 MGHRA, CDR2 YSYEKL. The V gene end was trimmed by 1 base and the J gene end by 3 bases; junction bases not matched to a gene: 6. This CDR3 is CASSQASGYHYEQYF. Written as DNA, the CDR3 is TGCGCCAGCAGCCAAGCTAGCGGCTATCACTACGAGCAGTACTTC.

This clone was counted a single time. The chain recombines TRBV7-9 with TRBJ2-3; D is uncertain. This CDR3 has 15 amino acids. Between the trimmed V and J ends, which lost 3 bases and 1 base, there was a span of 11 bases. Germline V lookup: CDR1 SEHNR, CDR2 FQNEAQ (reference sequence). The CDR3 bases are TGTGCCAGCAGCTTTCTAACGGTCCGCACAGATACGCAGTATTTT. Protein product: CASSFLTVRTDTQYF.

This chain joins TRBV6-1 and TRBJ1-4; possibly TRBD1 for D (5 bases). Germline V lookup: CDR1 MNHNS, CDR2 SASEGT. Trimming cost V 1 base and J 6 bases, with 12 bases left between them. CDR3 length: 15 amino acids. The CDR3 sequence is CASSEVRVVDEKLFF. In nucleotides, the CDR3 is TGTGCCAGCAGTGAAGTCAGGGTGGTGGATGAAAAACTGTTTTTT.

J is TRBJ2-1 and V is TRBV28; the D is unclear. Germline V gene data show CDR1 as MDHEN and CDR2 as SYDVKM. Between the trimmed V and J ends, which lost 7 bases and 5 bases, there was a span of 15 bases. This CDR3 contains 14 residues. The chain's CDR3 is CASNQPQTNNEQFF. Written as DNA, the CDR3 is TGTGCCAGCAATCAGCCCCAGACCAACAATGAGCAGTTCTTC.

The chain employs TRBV2 and TRBJ1-2; 7 bases are shared with TRBD1. Germline-derived CDR1 and CDR2 are SNHLY and FYNNEI. There are 12 residues in the CDR3. V gave up 3 bases and J gave up 7 bases; unmatched junction bases: 2. The CDR3 DNA reads TGTGCCAGCAGTGAGGGACAGCCTGGCTACACCTTC. Encoded protein: CASSEGQPGYTF.

The rearrangement joins TRBV27 to TRBJ2-2; D unclear. Trimming pared 3 bases from V and 7 bases from J, leaving 15 bases between. The CDR3 runs 15 residues. Germline loops: CDR1 MNHEY, CDR2 SMNVEV (reference sequence). The DNA for the CDR3 is TGTGCCAGCAGTTTCCTAGGTGAAATAGACGGGGAGCTGTTTTTT. Protein product: CASSFLGEIDGELFF.

This sequence joins TRBV5-1 and TRBJ1-2, with D unresolved. The CDR3 loop spans 13 amino acids. CDR1 and CDR2 from the germline V gene are SGHRS and YFSETQ. V lost 3 bases to trimming and J lost 4 bases, with 10 bases between them. This CDR3 is CASSSSPPYGYTF. As DNA, the CDR3 is TGCGCCAGCAGCTCGTCCCCTCCCTATGGCTACACCTTC. The entire variable domain, with the rest obtained from reference TRBV5-1 and TRBJ1-2, is as follows: KAGVTQTPRYLIKTRGQQVTLSCSPISGHRSVSWYQQTPGQGLQFLFEYFSETQRNKGNFPGRFSGRQFSNSRSEMNVSTLELGDSALYLCASSSSPPYGYTFGSGTRLTVV.

The chain links TRBV28 to TRBJ1-4; unclear D gene. The germline V gene has CDR1 MDHEN and CDR2 SYDVKM. Trimming cost V 4 bases and J 4 bases, with 16 bases left between them. This CDR3 is built from 16 residues. The CDR3 spells CASSSIVRGLNEKLFF. The DNA of the CDR3 is TGTGCCAGCAGTTCTATAGTCAGAGGGCTTAATGAAAAACTGTTTTTT.

The chain carries TRBV28 and TRBJ2-7; TRBD1 matches at 8 bases. This CDR3 has 14 amino acids. The ends lost 6 bases at V and 5 bases at J; junction bases unmatched: 9. CDR1 and CDR2 (germline): MDHEN, SYDVKM. The CDR3 spells CASRPGGDLNEQYF. DNA for the CDR3: TGTGCCAGCAGGCCAGGGGGCGATCTGAACGAGCAGTACTTC.

The V gene is TRBV5-6, the J gene TRBJ1-5; no reliable D call. Trimming shortened V by 0 bases and J by 0 bases, and 7 bases separated the two germline ends. The germline gives CDR1 SGHDT, CDR2 YYEEEE. The CDR3 sequence is 15 residues long. The DNA of the CDR3 is TGTGCCAGCAGCTTGGGGGTAAATAGCAATCAGCCCCAGCATTTT. The encoded protein is CASSLGVNSNQPQHF.

V is TRBV7-3 and J is TRBJ2-5; D is perhaps TRBD1 or TRBD2 (5 bases each). Germline V lookup: CDR1 SGHTA, CDR2 FQGTGA. V lost 5 bases, J lost 2 bases, and 12 bases lay in between. CDR3 length equals 14 residues. CDR3 DNA sequence: TGTGCCAGCAGCCCCGAGGGGCGTCAAGAGACCCAGTACTTC. This gives the protein CASSPEGRQETQYF.